The rows below give T cell receptor beta chains drawn from one sample of a study of siplizumab effects on memory and regulatory T cells. Sequencing was performed with immunoSEQ multiplex PCR; in TCRdb, only in-frame clones are kept and a portion is missing. The profile shows over 100,000 clones, roughly 95% of them singletons. The sequenced sample consisted of non-Treg CD4+ T cells sorted from blood. The receptors here all came from a human donor in good health. The CDR3 runs from the conserved cysteine through the conserved F or W. The order of the fields is D gene, V gene, clone size, J gene, CDR3 protein, CDR3 DNA. The D gene is left open where the match is weak. The size entry is marked missing in some rows and otherwise reads once, few, many or a size class.

D: TRBD2
V: TRBV11-2
size: NA
J: TRBJ2-7
CDR3: CASSSERGGSYEQYF
DNA: TGTGCCAGCAGCTCCGAGCGGGGGGGGTCCTACGAGCAGTACTTC

D: NA
V: TRBV10-3
size: NA
J: TRBJ1-2
CDR3: CAIRPGPANYGYTF
DNA: TGTGCCATCAGACCGGGGCCAGCTAACTATGGCTACACCTTC

D: TRBD1
V: TRBV6-5
size: NA
J: TRBJ1-1
CDR3: CASGTGGGTEAFF
DNA: TGTGCCAGCGGGACAGGGGGCGGGACTGAAGCTTTCTTT

D: NA
V: TRBV4-2
size: NA
J: TRBJ1-1
CDR3: CASSQGGAGSMNTEAFF
DNA: TGTGCCAGCAGCCAAGGGGGGGCGGGGTCCATGAACACTGAAGCTTTCTTT

D: TRBD2
V: TRBV7-9
size: NA
J: TRBJ2-5
CDR3: CASSLARGWSEKETQYF
DNA: TGTGCCAGCAGCTTAGCGCGGGGGTGGTCTGAAAAAGAGACCCAGTACTTC

D: NA
V: TRBV15
size: NA
J: TRBJ1-2
CDR3: CATSWRAQDGYTF
DNA: TGTGCCACCAGCTGGCGGGCTCAGGACGGCTACACCTTC

D: NA
V: TRBV2
size: NA
J: TRBJ1-1
CDR3: CASSPYPGMNTEAFF
DNA: TGTGCCAGCAGCCCGTACCCCGGGATGAACACTGAAGCTTTCTTT

D: NA
V: TRBV28
size: NA
J: TRBJ1-1
CDR3: CASSLTRAAFF
DNA: TGTGCCAGCAGTTTAACCCGGGCAGCTTTCTTT

D: TRBD2
V: TRBV7-3
size: NA
J: TRBJ2-3
CDR3: CASSLTSGGYTDTQYF
DNA: TGTGCCAGCAGCTTGACTAGCGGGGGCTACACAGATACGCAGTATTTT

D: NA
V: TRBV7-2
size: NA
J: TRBJ2-7
CDR3: CASSSASNSHEQYF
DNA: TGTGCCAGCAGCTCGGCTAGCAATTCCCACGAGCAGTACTTC

D: NA
V: TRBV19
size: NA
J: TRBJ2-2
CDR3: CASTPTGREELFF
DNA: TGTGCCAGTACCCCTACGGGAAGGGAGGAGCTGTTTTTT

D: TRBD1
V: TRBV29-1
size: NA
J: TRBJ2-7
CDR3: CSVRQGAAYEQYF
DNA: TGCAGCGTCCGACAGGGGGCGGCCTACGAGCAGTACTTC

D: TRBD1
V: TRBV19
size: once
J: TRBJ1-4
CDR3: CASSHPRGLGKLFF
DNA: TGTGCCAGTAGTCACCCCAGGGGGCTCGGAAAACTGTTTTTT

D: NA
V: TRBV2
size: NA
J: TRBJ1-6
CDR3: CASSLQTGNSPLHF
DNA: TGTGCCAGCAGTTTACAAACAGGAAATTCACCCCTCCACTTT